Below, 32 T cell receptor beta chains from the same sample are listed, as sequenced in a study of radiotherapy plus CTLA-4 blockade in lung cancer. Here immunoSEQ multiplex PCR was the method, and the copy in TCRdb shows in-frame clones only, minus some. The table lists some 110,000 clones, more than 65% of them singletons. Sample: peripheral blood, taken from a patient treated with radiotherapy plus ipilimumab. These receptor sequences come from a human donor with non-small cell lung cancer who had a partial response to radiotherapy plus ipilimumab.

The gene calls are TRBV6-1 and TRBJ2-2; weak D call: TRBD1 (5 bases). CDR1 MNHNS and CDR2 SASEGT come from the germline V gene. Trimming stripped 7 bases from V and 3 bases from J, with 12 bases between. The CDR3 has 14 amino acids. DNA of the CDR3: TGTGCCAGCAATAGCAGGGCGGACACCGGGGAGCTGTTTTTT. Translated: CASNSRADTGELFF.

The chain couples TRBV5-6 to TRBJ1-3; a weak D match, TRBD1 (6 bases). The length of the CDR3 is 15 residues. Germline CDR1 SGHDT, CDR2 YYEEEE. Trimming took 2 bases from V and 2 from J, leaving 11 bases between them. The CDR3 sequence: CASSFHRVPGNTIYF. The CDR3 DNA sequence: TGTGCCAGCAGCTTTCACAGGGTTCCTGGAAACACCATATATTTT.

The CDR3 bases are TGTGCCTGTGGGGGAGGGGCTGCAACTAATGAAAAACTGTTTTTT. Its protein is CACGGGAATNEKLFF. The V call is TRBV30, the J call TRBJ1-4; TRBD1 might be the D (5 bases). The CDR3 covers 15 residues. The germline V gene has CDR1 GTSNPN and CDR2 SVGIG (reference sequence). V was cut by 6 bases and J by 0 bases, with 14 bases left in between.

The chain has TRBV9 and TRBJ2-1, with 7 bases that match TRBD2. Trimming at V came to 3 bases and at J to 0 bases, leaving 6 bases not matched to a gene. The CDR3 is made up of 16 amino acids. Germline V lookup: CDR1 SGDLS, CDR2 YYNGEE. This chain's CDR3 is CASSALGGSSYNEQFF. The CDR3, as DNA: TGTGCCAGCAGCGCCCTCGGGGGGAGCTCCTACAATGAGCAGTTCTTC.

V gene TRBV7-2 combines with J gene TRBJ1-3; a possible D gene is TRBD1 (5 bases). The germline V and J ends were trimmed by 9 bases and 0 bases, with 9 bases remaining between them. The germline V gene encodes CDR1 SGHTA and CDR2 FQGNSA. CDR3 length: 13 amino acids. The CDR3 sequence: CASGGGSGNTIYF. The CDR3 DNA reads TGTGCCAGTGGGGGGGGCTCTGGAAACACCATATATTTT.

On this clone itself: It is likely a read error: a sequence one base away is far more abundant. In this CDR3 the conserved last residue, phenylalanine or tryptophan, is missing, so a read error is likely. The gene calls are TRBV27 and TRBJ2-7; tentatively, D is TRBD1 (6 bases). V shed 6 bases and J shed 3 bases, with 12 bases lying between them. The CDR3 is 13 residues long. In germline, CDR1 is MNHEY, CDR2 SMNVEV (reference sequence). CDR3 region: CASSYRDNYEQYL. The CDR3 coding sequence is TGTGCCAGCAGCTACCGGGACAACTACGAGCAGTACCTC.

The table lists this clone with a few counts. The V gene is TRBV18, the J gene TRBJ1-1; D call uncertain. Germline CDR1 KGHSH, CDR2 LQKENI. Trimming shortened V by 2 bases and J by 0 bases, and 7 bases separated the two germline ends. This CDR3 has 14 amino acids. This CDR3 reads CASSPAGLNTEAFF. CDR3 nucleotides: TGTGCCAGCTCACCAGCAGGTCTGAACACTGAAGCTTTCTTT.

The chain joins TRBV29-1 to TRBJ2-5, with D maybe TRBD2 (7 bases). The CDR3 contains 14 residues. The germline CDR1 and CDR2 sequences are SQVTM and ANQGSEA. The ends were cut back, 6 bases at V and 1 base at J, with 15 bases in the middle. DNA for the CDR3: TGCAGCGTCGGGGGGCCGCCGCTCCAAGAGACCCAGTACTTC. Translating gives CSVGGPPLQETQYF.

V usage is TRBV5-1 and J usage is TRBJ2-7; 15 bases agree with TRBD2. V was pared by 4 bases and J by 0 bases, with 11 bases of the junction left unmatched. The CDR3 has 19 amino acids. Germline-derived CDR1 and CDR2 are SGHRS and YFSETQ. CDR3: CASSPTGLAGGGSSYEQYF. The CDR3 bases are TGCGCCAGCAGCCCCACGGGACTAGCGGGAGGTGGAAGCTCCTACGAGCAGTACTTC.

The J gene is TRBJ1-1, the V gene TRBV28; D unclear. CDR1 and CDR2 from the germline V gene are MDHEN and SYDVKM. V gave up 5 bases and J gave up 1 base, with 8 bases separating them. CDR3 size: 13 residues. The CDR3 DNA is TGTGCCAGCAGTCCTTACACGAACACTGAAGCTTTCTTT. This sequence encodes CASSPYTNTEAFF.

The CDR3 bases are TGTGCCAGCAGCTTAGTTCCCAGGGCGCAAAGGTTGAACACCATATATTTT. It encodes CASSLVPRAQRLNTIYF. The chain recombines TRBV7-9 with TRBJ1-3, with a possible D match to TRBD1 (5 bases). Between the trimmed V and J ends, which lost 1 base and 7 bases, there was a span of 20 bases. The CDR3 extends over 17 amino acids. CDR1 is SEHNR and CDR2 is FQNEAQ in the germline V gene (reference sequence).

The gene calls are TRBV5-1 and TRBJ2-6; 7 positions agree with TRBD2. The CDR3 contains 18 residues. Looked up from germline, CDR1 is SGHRS and CDR2 is YFSETQ. V lost 4 bases, J lost 0 bases, and 10 bases stayed unmatched. For the CDR3, the DNA is TGCGCCAGCAGCCCGATAGCGGGTGATACCTCTGGGGCCAACGTCCTGACTTTC. Residues: CASSPIAGDTSGANVLTF.

This clone came up once. The chain recombines TRBV9 with TRBJ2-6; the D is unclear. V was clipped by 4 bases and J by 0 bases, with 11 bases between them. Germline V gives CDR1 SGDLS, CDR2 YYNGEE. This CDR3 region has 16 residues. The CDR3 loop reads CASSPLRHSGANVLTF. CDR3 nucleotide sequence: TGTGCCAGCAGCCCCCTCAGGCACTCTGGGGCCAACGTCCTGACTTTC.

The CDR3 nucleotides read TGCGCCAGCAGCGATGGGACAGGGGGTTCCGAGCAGTACTTC. It translates to CASSDGTGGSEQYF. V is TRBV5-1 and J is TRBJ2-7; 11 nucleotides align to TRBD1. CDR3 size: 14 residues. The germline gives CDR1 SGHRS, CDR2 YFSETQ. The trim removed 4 bases at V and 6 bases at J, leaving 6 bases unmatched.

The rearrangement uses TRBV9 and TRBJ1-3; D gene unclear. The CDR3 is 16 residues long. Per germline, CDR1 SGDLS and CDR2 YYNGEE. With 3 bases removed from V and 5 bases from J, the gap between germline ends came to 18 bases. The chain's CDR3 is CASSAPAMGVRNTIYF. The CDR3, as DNA: TGTGCCAGCAGCGCCCCCGCGATGGGAGTGAGAAACACCATATATTTT.

For this clone: Other nucleotide sequences from this sample produce the same CDR3. The chain combines TRBV5-4 with TRBJ1-2; 7 nucleotides line up with TRBD1. The ends lost 1 base at V and 4 bases at J; junction bases unmatched: 4. The germline gives CDR1 SGHNT, CDR2 YYREEE (reference sequence). The CDR3 is 14 residues long. The CDR3 DNA follows: TGTGCCAGCAGCTTGCGACAGGGATCCTATGGCTACACCTTC. This encodes CASSLRQGSYGYTF.

The gene calls are TRBV5-6 and TRBJ1-2; D uncertain. Trimming removed 4 bases from V and 2 bases from J, with 9 bases in between. This CDR3 region has 13 residues. In germline, CDR1 is SGHDT, CDR2 YYEEEE. The CDR3 is CASSLGSNYGYTF. The CDR3 DNA reads as TGTGCCAGCAGCCTCGGGTCAAACTATGGCTACACCTTC.

The chain joins TRBV18 to TRBJ1-5, with D possibly being TRBD1 (6 bases). V shed 3 bases and J shed 7 bases, with 10 bases lying between them. Germline CDR1 and CDR2: KGHSH and LQKENI. The CDR3 has 13 amino acids. CDR3 sequence: CASSPGAEQPQHF. Here the CDR3 DNA reads TGTGCCAGCTCACCGGGGGCAGAACAGCCCCAGCATTTT.

This clone has more than one count but fewer than ten. The chain couples TRBV5-5 to TRBJ1-4, with TRBD1 identical over 9 bases. Germline CDR1 and CDR2: SGHKS and YYEKEE (reference sequence). CDR3 length: 16 amino acids. With 5 bases clipped from V and 5 bases from J, the junction kept 10 bases outside the gene matches. The CDR3 reads CASSPLPGQGNEKLFF. CDR3 DNA: TGTGCCAGCAGTCCCCTCCCTGGACAGGGGAATGAAAAACTGTTTTTT. The variable domain in full, with the rest retrieved from reference TRBV5-5 and TRBJ1-4, is DAGVTQSPTHLIKTRGQQVTLRCSPISGHKSVSWYQQVLGQGPQFIFQYYEKEERGRGNFPDRFSARQFPNYSSELNVNALLLGDSALYLCASSPLPGQGNEKLFFGSGTQLSVL.

V gene TRBV9 combines with J gene TRBJ2-1; D is possibly TRBD2 (7 bases). Germline-derived CDR1 and CDR2 are SGDLS and YYNGEE. V dropped 4 bases and J dropped 10 bases, with 18 bases sitting between them. The CDR3 is made up of 14 amino acids. CDR3 protein: CASSPRTGGAEQFF. The CDR3 DNA follows: TGTGCCAGCAGCCCCAGGACTGGGGGGGCCGAGCAGTTCTTC.

V is TRBV7-9 and J is TRBJ1-1; D call uncertain. From germline, CDR1 is SEHNR and CDR2 FQNEAQ (reference sequence). V was clipped by 8 bases and J by 7 bases, with 8 bases between them. This CDR3 contains 10 residues. CDR3 DNA sequence: TGTGCCAGCGGACTCTATGAAGCTTTCTTT. This translates into CASGLYEAFF.

The chain employs TRBV5-4 and TRBJ1-1, with unresolved D. This CDR3 comprises 13 residues. The V end lost 3 bases, the J end lost 4 bases, and 10 bases lay between the germline ends. The germline CDR1 and CDR2 sequences are SGHNT and YYREEE (reference sequence). The CDR3 sequence is CASSYRAGTEAFF. In DNA, the CDR3 is TGTGCCAGCAGCTATAGGGCGGGCACTGAAGCTTTCTTT.

The V call is TRBV27, the J call TRBJ1-2; 12 nucleotides match TRBD1. CDR1 and CDR2 from the germline V gene are MNHEY and SMNVEV (reference sequence). This CDR3 comprises 16 residues. V was pared by 4 bases and J by 4 bases, with 7 bases of the junction left unmatched. CDR3 protein: CASSSPGTGGLYGYTF. CDR3 in DNA: TGTGCCAGCAGTTCCCCCGGGACAGGGGGCCTCTATGGCTACACCTTC.

The rearrangement uses TRBV7-2 and TRBJ2-5; perhaps TRBD1 as D (6 bases). CDR3 length equals 14 residues. Germline V gives CDR1 SGHTA, CDR2 FQGNSA. V gave up 0 bases and J gave up 4 bases, with 9 bases separating them. CDR3 nucleotides: TGTGCCAGCAGCTTAGCGACAGGAGGAGAGACCCAGTACTTC. Translation: CASSLATGGETQYF. The full variable domain, in which reference TRBV7-2 and TRBJ2-5 provide the parts outside the CDR3, is GAGVSQSPSNKVTEKGKDVELRCDPISGHTALYWYRQSLGQGLEFLIYFQGNSAPDKSGLPSDRFSAERTGGSVSTLTIQRTQQEDSAVYLCASSLATGGETQYFGPGTRLLVL.

The V gene is TRBV4-1, the J gene TRBJ1-2, with 8 nucleotides matching TRBD1. From germline, CDR1 is MGHRA and CDR2 YSYEKL. This CDR3 has 18 residues. J gave up 1 base and V 6 bases, and 16 bases lay outside the gene matches. The CDR3, as DNA: TGCGCCAGCAGTCCGGCGATGAGGACAGGGACCTTTAACTATGGCTACACCTTC. Its protein is CASSPAMRTGTFNYGYTF.

This chain joins TRBV5-1 and TRBJ1-2; no clear D. CDR3 size: 16 residues. Trimming took off 4 bases at V and 6 bases at J, with 22 bases between the two ends. CDR1 SGHRS and CDR2 YFSETQ come from the germline V gene. The CDR3: CASSLLPNQRANGYTF. Written as DNA, the CDR3 is TGCGCCAGCAGCCTACTCCCCAACCAGCGAGCGAATGGCTACACCTTC.

This clone was recorded only once. This chain links TRBV30 with TRBJ2-5, with TRBD2 matching over 7 bases. V lost 4 bases to trimming and J lost 1 base; unmatched junction nucleotides: 9. Germline V gene lookup returns CDR1 GTSNPN and CDR2 SVGIG (reference sequence). This CDR3 has 15 amino acids. CDR3 nucleotide sequence: TGTGCCTGGACCGACACCGGGGGGTTCCAAGAGACCCAGTACTTC. This codes for CAWTDTGGFQETQYF.

V usage is TRBV6-5 and J usage is TRBJ1-2; no clear D gene. Trimming left V 7 bases short and J 4 bases short, with 13 bases between. This CDR3 contains 13 residues. Germline values: CDR1 MNHEY, CDR2 SVGAGI. CDR3: CASKYIQSYGYTF. The DNA for the CDR3 is TGTGCCAGCAAATATATACAGAGCTATGGCTACACCTTC.

The chain links TRBV28 to TRBJ1-4; D ambiguous. The CDR3 runs 14 residues. Germline values: CDR1 MDHEN, CDR2 SYDVKM. Trimming removed 6 bases at V and 5 bases at J, with 13 bases between. The CDR3 sequence is CASSKGGSNEKLFF. The DNA for the CDR3 is TGTGCCAGCAGCAAAGGCGGGAGCAATGAAAAACTGTTTTTT.

This clone was picked up a small number of times. This chain uses TRBV7-6 with TRBJ2-1, with TRBD1 matching over 11 bases. This CDR3 region has 15 residues. Trimming cost V 6 bases and J 7 bases; bases outside gene matches: 8. CDR1 and CDR2 from the germline V gene are SGHVS and FNYEAQ. CDR3: CASRPGQGAGNEQFF. CDR3 in DNA: TGTGCCAGCAGACCCGGACAGGGGGCTGGGAATGAGCAGTTCTTC.

The gene calls are TRBV29-1 and TRBJ2-5; D is perhaps TRBD2 (6 bases). This CDR3 has 15 residues. CDR1 is SQVTM and CDR2 is ANQGSEA in the germline V gene. V was clipped by 5 bases and J by 0 bases, with 16 bases between them. CDR3 DNA sequence: TGCAGCGTTTTCCCCCGCCGCGGGAACCAAGAGACCCAGTACTTC. Its translation: CSVFPRRGNQETQYF.

V is TRBV19 and J is TRBJ2-1, with 11 bases that match TRBD1. With 4 bases clipped from V and 10 bases from J, the junction kept 9 bases outside the gene matches. The CDR3 consists of 15 residues. Germline lookup yields CDR1 LNHDA and CDR2 SQIVND (reference sequence). CDR3 protein: CASSTRDRGAYEQFF. In DNA form, the CDR3 reads TGTGCCAGTAGTACCCGGGACAGGGGGGCCTACGAGCAGTTCTTC.